The 31 T cell receptor beta chains listed next were all sequenced from one sample in a study of cytomegalovirus exposure and HLA in healthy donors. Vbeta (60) and Jbeta (13) primers were used in the PCR. TCRdb's table, derived via immunoSEQ multiplex PCR, lists solely in-frame clones and lacks some. The table gives around 200,000 clones; the top ten clones make up roughly 0.98% of it. The sample comprised PBMCs. Every receptor here comes from a woman aged 25 to 39 in good health and CMV-seropositive.

This CDR3 reads CASGWTQGGRGQPQHF. As DNA, the CDR3 is TGTGCTAGTGGTTGGACCCAAGGGGGGAGGGGGCAGCCCCAGCATTTT. The V gene is TRBV12-5, the J gene TRBJ1-5; TRBD1 might be the D (6 bases). This CDR3 comprises 16 residues. V dropped 4 bases and J dropped 7 bases, with 20 bases sitting between them. CDR1 and CDR2 (germline): LGHNT, FRNRAP. The entire variable domain, with the rest obtained from reference TRBV12-5 and TRBJ1-5, is as follows: DARVTQTPRHKVTEMGQEVTMRCQPILGHNTVFWYRQTMMQGLELLAYFRNRAPLDDSGMPKDRFSAEMPDATLATLKIQPSEPRDSAVYFCASGWTQGGRGQPQHFGDGTRLSIL.

The chain combines TRBV2 with TRBJ1-5; D remains ambiguous. V was trimmed by 8 bases and J by 0 bases, leaving 11 bases between them. Per the germline V gene, CDR1 is SNHLY and CDR2 is FYNNEI. CDR3 length: 14 residues. CDR3 loop: CASENPLSNQPQHF. Here the CDR3 DNA reads TGTGCCAGCGAGAATCCTCTTAGCAATCAGCCCCAGCATTTT.

The V and J genes are TRBV29-1 and TRBJ2-7; 9 bases fit TRBD1. The CDR3 runs 14 residues. V was clipped by 6 bases and J by 5 bases; unmatched bases: 11. The germline gives CDR1 SQVTM, CDR2 ANQGSEA. CDR3 protein: CSVLRTGVVDEQYF. The CDR3 DNA follows: TGCAGCGTCCTTAGGACAGGGGTAGTAGACGAGCAGTACTTC.

Regarding this clone: This CDR3 is also generated by other DNA sequences in the sample. The chain couples TRBV18 to TRBJ2-3; no clear D gene. This CDR3 has 13 residues. V lost 3 bases to trimming and J lost 3 bases, with 7 bases between them. CDR1 is KGHSH and CDR2 is LQKENI in the germline V gene. CDR3 nucleotides: TGTGCCAGCTCACCGGGCCTGACAGATACGCAGTATTTT. Amino acid sequence: CASSPGLTDTQYF.

The J gene is TRBJ2-1, the V gene TRBV4-3; D gene unclear. Germline CDR1 reads LGHNA; CDR2 reads YSLEER. This CDR3 is built from 14 residues. V lost 0 bases, J lost 4 bases, and 7 bases lay in between. As DNA, the CDR3 is TGCGCCAGCAGCCAAGAACTCGATTACAATGAGCAGTTCTTC. Residues: CASSQELDYNEQFF.

The chain employs TRBV10-1 and TRBJ2-1; 8 bases are shared with TRBD1. CDR1 WNHNN and CDR2 SYGVQD come from the germline V gene (reference sequence). Trimming took 5 bases from V and 8 from J; bases not matched to a gene: 11. The CDR3 is made up of 15 amino acids. The CDR3 spells CASSLSTGGYDEQFF. The CDR3 DNA sequence: TGCGCCAGCAGTCTGTCCACAGGGGGTTACGATGAGCAGTTCTTC.

The chain has TRBV28 and TRBJ2-1; possibly TRBD2 for D (5 bases). The V gene lost 2 bases and the J gene lost 4 bases, with 15 bases spanning the gap. CDR3 length: 16 amino acids. CDR1 MDHEN and CDR2 SYDVKM come from the germline V gene. For the CDR3, the DNA is TGTGCCAGCAGTTTAGGTGGGGAGAGGTTTTACAATGAGCAGTTCTTC. It codes for CASSLGGERFYNEQFF.

This rearrangement joins TRBV9 to TRBJ1-2; 12 bases match TRBD1. CDR3 length: 14 amino acids. Germline V gene lookup returns CDR1 SGDLS and CDR2 YYNGEE. J lost 6 bases, V lost 4 bases, and 4 bases had no gene match. The CDR3 region is CASSSGQGANGYTF. DNA for the CDR3: TGTGCCAGCAGCTCGGGACAGGGGGCGAATGGCTACACCTTC. Together with reference TRBV9 and TRBJ1-2, the CDR3 gives the full variable domain: DSGVTQTPKHLITATGQRVTLRCSPRSGDLSVYWYQQSLDQGLQFLIQYYNGEERAKGNILERFSAQQFPDLHSELNLSSLELGDSALYFCASSSGQGANGYTFGSGTRLTVV.

The rearrangement uses TRBV14 and TRBJ1-1, with D hard to call. Germline assignment: CDR1 SGHDN and CDR2 FVKESK. This CDR3 spans 11 amino acids. The ends were cut back, 1 base at V and 8 bases at J, with 5 bases in the middle. The CDR3: CASSQAREAFF. The CDR3 DNA is TGTGCCAGCAGCCAAGCGCGGGAAGCTTTCTTT.

V and J are TRBV5-5 and TRBJ1-4; maybe TRBD1 (5 bases). The CDR3 sequence is 15 residues long. V lost 4 bases and J 6 bases, leaving 16 bases between the germline ends. In germline, CDR1 is SGHKS, CDR2 YYEKEE (reference sequence). The CDR3 coding sequence is TGTGCCAGCAGCGGGGACGGGGGTGCCGATGAAAAACTGTTTTTT. Encoded protein: CASSGDGGADEKLFF.

The gene calls are TRBV28 and TRBJ1-1; TRBD1 might be the D (5 bases). Trimming shortened V by 3 bases and J by 4 bases, and 12 bases separated the two germline ends. The CDR3 loop spans 14 amino acids. Germline CDR1 reads MDHEN; CDR2 reads SYDVKM. As DNA, the CDR3 is TGTGCCAGCAGTTTGGGGGGGATCGGCACTGAAGCTTTCTTT. Translation: CASSLGGIGTEAFF. Filled out from reference TRBV28 and TRBJ1-1, the complete variable domain reads DVKVTQSSRYLVKRTGEKVFLECVQDMDHENMFWYRQDPGLGLRLIYFSYDVKMKEKGDIPEGYSVSREKKERFSLILESASTNQTSMYLCASSLGGIGTEAFFGQGTRLTVV.

The chain employs TRBV10-3 and TRBJ2-5; 9 bases line up with TRBD1. The J call may be mistaken, given a closer DNA end match to TRBJ2-7. Germline-derived CDR1 and CDR2 are ENHRY and SYGVKD. The CDR3 consists of 15 residues. The CDR3 coding sequence is TGTGCCATCAGTGGGGGATCGACAGGGGGAGACGAGCAGTACTTC. This codes for CAISGGSTGGDEQYF.

CDR3 sequence: CASSDRVNTEAFF. The CDR3, as DNA: TGTGCCAGCAGCGACAGGGTGAACACTGAAGCTTTCTTT. J is TRBJ1-1 and V is TRBV11-2; 7 bases line up with TRBD1. The germline gives CDR1 SGHAT, CDR2 FQNNGV. J was trimmed by 0 bases and V by 5 bases; bases with no gene match: 0. The CDR3 runs to 13 residues.

This chain uses TRBV6-6 with TRBJ1-2; TRBD1 aligns across 9 bases. Germline V gives CDR1 MNHNY, CDR2 SVGAGI (reference sequence). This CDR3 is built from 13 residues. With 5 bases clipped from V and 8 bases from J, the junction kept 6 bases outside the gene matches. The CDR3 coding sequence is TGTGCCAGCAGTAGGGGGACAGGGAGCGGCTACACCTTC. This codes for CASSRGTGSGYTF.

This chain joins TRBV5-4 and TRBJ1-2; D call uncertain. The CDR3 runs to 14 residues. V lost 0 bases and J lost 0, with 6 bases in between. Germline V gives CDR1 SGHNT, CDR2 YYREEE (reference sequence). CDR3 bases: TGTGCCAGCAGCTTGGGGGGAGCTAACTATGGCTACACCTTC. Its translation is CASSLGGANYGYTF.

The genes are TRBV5-5 and TRBJ2-5, with D possibly matching TRBD1 (5 bases). The CDR3 consists of 13 residues. V was clipped by 7 bases and J by 6 bases, with 16 bases between them. CDR1 is SGHKS and CDR2 is YYEKEE in the germline V gene (reference sequence). The CDR3 is CASPQNGQKTQYF. CDR3 bases: TGTGCCAGCCCCCAAAATGGACAAAAGACCCAGTACTTC.

This chain links TRBV21-1 with TRBJ2-7; the table's D gene call, TRBD2, was not cross checked with the DNA. TRBV21-1 is classified as a pseudogene. The CDR3 loop spans 18 amino acids. CDR3 in DNA: TGTGCCAGCAGCAGGCGGACTAGCGGGAGCCGCACCTCCTACGAGCAGTACTTC. Protein product: CASSRRTSGSRTSYEQYF.

The chain carries TRBV2 and TRBJ2-2; no definite D call. The germline V gene encodes CDR1 SNHLY and CDR2 FYNNEI. Trimming removed 4 bases from V and 0 bases from J, with 12 bases in between. This CDR3 has 16 residues. The CDR3 region has the DNA TGTGCCAGCAGTGTCGTGAGGATTACGAACACCGGGGAGCTGTTTTTT. It translates to CASSVVRITNTGELFF.

V usage is TRBV28 and J usage is TRBJ1-4; TRBD1 matches at 8 bases. The CDR3 runs 15 residues. Germline V CDR1 and CDR2: MDHEN, SYDVKM. V was pared by 2 bases and J by 8 bases, with 7 bases of the junction left unmatched. CDR3 in DNA: TGTGCCAGCAGTTTAGGAGGCAGGGGGCGAGAAAAACTGTTTTTT. This sequence encodes CASSLGGRGREKLFF.

The chain employs TRBV19 and TRBJ2-7; no firm D call. The CDR3 totals 13 residues. Trimming took off 3 bases at V and 4 bases at J, with 10 bases between the two ends. From germline, CDR1 is LNHDA and CDR2 SQIVND (reference sequence). CDR3: CASSIDGEYEQYF. As DNA, the CDR3 is TGTGCCAGTAGTATCGACGGAGAGTACGAGCAGTACTTC.

The chain links TRBV18 to TRBJ2-1; 11 bases align to TRBD2. Germline CDR1 is KGHSH and CDR2 is LQKENI. This CDR3 is built from 12 residues. Losses at the gene ends were 6 bases for V and 16 bases for J; bases not matched to a gene: 8. The CDR3 here is CASSDLAGGRFF. The CDR3 region has the DNA TGTGCCAGCTCGGACCTAGCGGGAGGTCGTTTCTTC. Complete variable domain (other parts from reference TRBV18 and TRBJ2-1): NAGVMQNPRHLVRRRGQEARLRCSPMKGHSHVYWYRQLPEEGLKFMVYLQKENIIDESGMPKERFSAEFPKEGPSILRIQQVVRGDSAAYFCASSDLAGGRFFGPGTRLTVL.

The chain recombines TRBV2 with TRBJ2-6, with D perhaps TRBD2 (5 bases). Germline assignment: CDR1 SNHLY and CDR2 FYNNEI. This CDR3 comprises 15 residues. V was cut by 6 bases and J by 4 bases, with 13 bases left in between. The CDR3 DNA reads TGTGCCAGCAGGCGGGCTTCGCAGGGGGCCAACGTCCTGACTTTC. The encoded protein is CASRRASQGANVLTF.

The chain carries TRBV7-9 and TRBJ2-1; 13 bases are a match to TRBD2. CDR1 is SEHNR, CDR2 FQNEAQ, per germline (reference sequence). The CDR3 is made up of 15 amino acids. J was trimmed by 9 bases and V by 5 bases; bases with no gene match: 7. This CDR3 reads CASSQTSGRASEQFF. The CDR3 DNA reads as TGTGCCAGCAGCCAAACTAGCGGGAGGGCGAGTGAGCAGTTCTTC.

CDR3 protein: CASSPRSGRSRPGYTF. In nucleotides, the CDR3 is TGTGCCAGCTCACCACGGTCGGGTAGATCCCGGCCTGGCTACACCTTC. V usage is TRBV18 and J usage is TRBJ1-2; the D is unclear. Germline CDR1 KGHSH, CDR2 LQKENI. With 1 base removed from V and 7 bases from J, the gap between germline ends came to 19 bases. The CDR3 runs to 16 residues.

The rearrangement joins TRBV29-1 to TRBJ1-1; D unresolved. V lost 2 bases to trimming and J lost 5 bases, with 15 bases between them. The length of the CDR3 is 14 residues. Looked up from germline, CDR1 is SQVTM and CDR2 is ANQGSEA. DNA of the CDR3: TGCAGCGTTGAACTTGACCCGGGAGGTACTGAAGCTTTCTTT. Residues: CSVELDPGGTEAFF.

The chain is built from TRBV27 and TRBJ2-5; 11 nucleotides agree with TRBD2. Unmatched junction bases numbered 6, after V lost 0 bases and J lost 0 bases. There are 18 residues in the CDR3. Germline CDR1 is MNHEY and CDR2 is SMNVEV (reference sequence). CDR3 DNA: TGTGCCAGCAGTTTATCTTATTGGACTAGCGGGTACCAAGAGACCCAGTACTTC. This codes for CASSLSYWTSGYQETQYF.

This chain joins TRBV4-2 and TRBJ2-4; TRBD2 aligns across 9 bases. Germline V gene sequence: CDR1 LGHNA, CDR2 YNFKEQ. This CDR3 contains 17 residues. The trim removed 0 bases at V and 6 bases at J, leaving 9 bases unmatched. The CDR3 spells CASSQDLSGLALNIQYF. CDR3 DNA sequence: TGTGCCAGCAGCCAAGATCTCTCGGGACTAGCCTTAAACATTCAGTACTTC.

This rearrangement joins TRBV18 to TRBJ2-7; tentative D call: TRBD1 (6 bases). The CDR3 consists of 12 residues. The germline V and J ends were trimmed by 8 bases and 3 bases, with 11 bases remaining between them. Germline V CDR1 and CDR2: KGHSH, LQKENI. The CDR3 region has the DNA TGTGCCAGCCAAACACAGGGCTACGAGCAGTACTTC. Translated: CASQTQGYEQYF.

Here the CDR3 reads CSAIFTDTQYF. In DNA, the CDR3 is TGCAGTGCTATCTTCACAGATACGCAGTATTTT. The rearrangement joins TRBV20-1 to TRBJ2-3; no firm D call. Germline CDR1 and CDR2: DFQATT and SNEGSKA (reference sequence). This CDR3 has 11 amino acids. Trimming cost V 4 bases and J 2 bases, with 4 bases left between them.

J is TRBJ1-6 and V is TRBV5-5; 7 bases match TRBD1. V was pared by 4 bases and J by 10 bases, with 11 bases of the junction left unmatched. This CDR3 region has 15 residues. Germline values: CDR1 SGHKS, CDR2 YYEKEE (reference sequence). The CDR3: CASSTRQGFSSPLHF. For the CDR3, the DNA is TGTGCCAGCAGCACAAGACAGGGTTTTTCCTCACCCCTCCACTTT.

The chain combines TRBV4-1 with TRBJ2-5, with D uncertain. The CDR3 loop spans 16 amino acids. Germline assignment: CDR1 MGHRA and CDR2 YSYEKL. V was pared by 1 base and J by 2 bases, with 14 bases between. The CDR3 region is CASSQGMSENQETQYF. In nucleotides, the CDR3 is TGCGCCAGCAGCCAAGGAATGAGCGAAAATCAAGAGACCCAGTACTTC.